Listed here are 32 T cell receptor beta chains from one sample, sequenced in a study of shared clonotypes between healthy human individuals. Some clones are missing from TCRdb's copy, which holds only in-frame ones; the method was immunoSEQ multiplex PCR. The sample contains 2 million to 3 million clones, 93% of which appear only once. Sequenced: naive CD4+ T cells from PBMCs. Sample subset: CD45RA+ positively selected. Every receptor here comes from a man between 18 and 35 years old in good health. Some clones in this sample may be carry-over from other donors' samples.

The count of this clone is one. The V and J genes are TRBV28 and TRBJ1-5, with D perhaps matching TRBD1 (5 bases). CDR3 length equals 15 residues. Trimming cost V 10 bases and J 3 bases, with 19 bases left between them. Germline CDR1 is MDHEN and CDR2 is SYDVKM. CDR3 nucleotides: TGTGCCACTTCCCTGTTGCTCAGGGACAATCAGCCCCAGCATTTT. Translating it yields CATSLLLRDNQPQHF.

The V call is TRBV28, the J call TRBJ2-3; D is perhaps TRBD2 (5 bases). This CDR3 spans 15 amino acids. Between the trimmed V and J ends, which lost 4 bases and 4 bases, there was a span of 15 bases. Germline V gives CDR1 MDHEN, CDR2 SYDVKM. The CDR3 loop is CASSSGGFRADTQYF. CDR3 nucleotide sequence: TGTGCCAGCAGTTCCGGAGGTTTTAGGGCAGATACGCAGTATTTT.

The chain carries TRBV25-1 and TRBJ2-1, with a tentative D call TRBD2 (5 bases). The germline gives CDR1 MGHDK, CDR2 SYGVNS. The length of the CDR3 is 15 residues. The germline V and J ends were trimmed by 4 bases and 9 bases, with 19 bases remaining between them. CDR3 loop: CASSGPKEVGFEQFF. The CDR3 DNA reads TGTGCCAGCAGTGGGCCCAAGGAGGTGGGTTTTGAGCAGTTCTTC.

This clone has a single count. The chain links TRBV7-8 to TRBJ1-1; D remains unclear. V lost 0 bases and J 5 bases, leaving 7 bases between the germline ends. CDR3 length: 13 residues. The germline V gene encodes CDR1 SGHVS and CDR2 FQNEAQ. The CDR3 sequence is CASSLAGRTEAFF. CDR3 DNA sequence: TGTGCCAGCAGCTTAGCAGGGCGGACTGAAGCTTTCTTT.

The chain couples TRBV19 to TRBJ1-2, with 9 nucleotides matching TRBD1. Germline V CDR1 and CDR2: LNHDA, SQIVND (reference sequence). V was clipped by 6 bases and J by 8 bases; unmatched bases: 16. The CDR3 length is 16 residues. In DNA, the CDR3 is TGTGCCAGTAGGACCAGGGGCGGACAGGGGCTGGACGGCTACACCTTC. The encoded protein is CASRTRGGQGLDGYTF. The full variable domain, its missing parts supplied by reference TRBV19 and TRBJ1-2, is DGGITQSPKYLFRKEGQNVTLSCEQNLNHDAMYWYRQDPGQGLRLIYYSQIVNDFQKGDIAEGYSVSREKKESFPLTVTSAQKNPTAFYLCASRTRGGQGLDGYTFGSGTRLTVV.

The DNA of the CDR3 is TGTGCCTGGAGTGTACGGGGCAGGATCGGAAACACCATATATTTT. Protein sequence: CAWSVRGRIGNTIYF. V gene TRBV30 combines with J gene TRBJ1-3; weak D call: TRBD1 (5 bases). The CDR3 runs 15 residues. The germline V and J ends were trimmed by 0 bases and 4 bases, with 13 bases remaining between them. Germline V gene data show CDR1 as GTSNPN and CDR2 as SVGIG (reference sequence).

The chain combines TRBV27 with TRBJ1-5, with TRBD1 as a possible D gene (5 bases). CDR1 and CDR2 (germline): MNHEY, SMNVEV (reference sequence). CDR3 length: 14 residues. V gave up 5 bases and J gave up 4 bases, with 12 bases separating them. The CDR3 DNA is TGTGCCAGCAGTCCCCGACAGAAAAATCAGCCCCAGCATTTT. This sequence encodes CASSPRQKNQPQHF.

With respect to this clone: The junction and the germline gene differ at one end; a read error may be behind it. The chain links TRBV29-1 to TRBJ2-4; possible D gene TRBD2, 6 bases. The germline CDR1 and CDR2 sequences are SQVTM and ANQGSEA. The CDR3 length is 15 residues. CDR3 DNA sequence: TGCGGCGTTGAGAGGCGGGGAATGAGGGGAAACATTCAGTACTTC. It specifies CGVERRGMRGNIQYF.

The chain combines TRBV29-1 with TRBJ1-1, with a tentative D call TRBD1 (6 bases). Looked up from germline, CDR1 is SQVTM and CDR2 is ANQGSEA. V gave up 2 bases and J gave up 1 base, with 14 bases separating them. The CDR3 loop spans 15 amino acids. CDR3 amino acids: CSVEYRARRNTEAFF. CDR3 DNA: TGCAGCGTTGAATACAGGGCGCGGAGGAACACTGAAGCTTTCTTT.

The genes are TRBV5-1 and TRBJ2-7; TRBD2 matches at 9 bases. Germline V lookup: CDR1 SGHRS, CDR2 YFSETQ. The CDR3 extends over 14 amino acids. Unmatched junction bases numbered 5, after V lost 4 bases and J lost 3 bases. CDR3 protein: CASSKVTSGYEQYF. CDR3 bases: TGCGCCAGCAGCAAAGTGACTAGCGGCTACGAGCAGTACTTC.

V gene TRBV9 combines with J gene TRBJ2-7; D might be TRBD1 or TRBD2, each matching 5 bases. This CDR3 is built from 15 residues. Germline V gene data show CDR1 as SGDLS and CDR2 as YYNGEE. Trimming took 1 base from V and 1 from J, leaving 12 bases between them. CDR3 in amino acids: CASSVLRDGSYEQYF. CDR3 DNA sequence: TGTGCCAGCAGCGTACTCCGGGACGGGTCCTACGAGCAGTACTTC.

The V call is TRBV6-5, the J call TRBJ2-7, with D unclear. Germline-derived CDR1 and CDR2 are MNHEY and SVGAGI. The CDR3 contains 13 residues. V was cut by 4 bases and J by 5 bases, with 12 bases left in between. This CDR3 is CASSSKPNNEQYF. DNA of the CDR3: TGTGCCAGCAGTTCCAAACCAAACAACGAGCAGTACTTC.

Note on this clone: Additional DNA sequences in this sample encode the identical CDR3. The CDR3 here is CASSPQAVSSYEQYF. In DNA, the CDR3 is TGTGCCAGCTCACCTCAAGCGGTGAGCTCCTACGAGCAGTACTTC. This chain uses TRBV18 with TRBJ2-7, with a tentative D call TRBD2 (5 bases). There are 15 residues in the CDR3. V was shortened by 3 bases and J by 0 bases, with 12 bases between the two germline ends. In germline, CDR1 is KGHSH, CDR2 LQKENI.

The chain joins TRBV6-1 to TRBJ2-3; 7 nucleotides align to TRBD2. The CDR3 extends over 14 amino acids. J was trimmed by 6 bases and V by 6 bases; bases with no gene match: 9. CDR1 MNHNS and CDR2 SASEGT come from the germline V gene. CDR3 in DNA: TGTGCCAGCAGCCATAGCCCCGGGGGGGATACGCAGTATTTT. It codes for CASSHSPGGDTQYF.

The V and J genes are TRBV15 and TRBJ1-2; TRBD1 matches at 7 bases. V was pared by 5 bases and J by 8 bases, with 14 bases of the junction left unmatched. The CDR3 sequence is 15 residues long. Germline-derived CDR1 and CDR2 are LNHNV and YYDKDF (reference sequence). The CDR3 sequence: CATSDRRQGLGGYTF. Written as DNA, the CDR3 is TGTGCCACCAGCGACCGCCGACAGGGATTGGGGGGCTACACCTTC. Supplemented by reference TRBV15 and TRBJ1-2, the full variable domain reads DAMVIQNPRYQVTQFGKPVTLSCSQTLNHNVMYWYQQKSSQAPKLLFHYYDKDFNNEADTPDNFQSRRPNTSFCFLDIRSPGLGDTAMYLCATSDRRQGLGGYTFGSGTRLTVV.

This rearrangement joins TRBV7-6 to TRBJ2-5; 8 bases are shared with TRBD1. CDR1 and CDR2 (germline): SGHVS, FNYEAQ. J was trimmed by 5 bases and V by 11 bases; bases with no gene match: 10. The CDR3 spans 13 residues. The CDR3, as DNA: TGTGCCGGGGGCAGGGGGCCTCTCGAGACCCAGTACTTC. It specifies CAGGRGPLETQYF.

The chain has TRBV7-2 and TRBJ2-1; TRBD1 matches at 7 bases. CDR1 SGHTA and CDR2 FQGNSA come from the germline V gene. With V trimmed by 5 bases and J by 9 bases, 16 bases remained unmatched. The CDR3 is made up of 16 amino acids. Written as DNA, the CDR3 is TGTGCCAGCAGCCTTAGGGGGACAGTAGGGTCAGGTGAGCAGTTCTTC. Translation: CASSLRGTVGSGEQFF.

V and J are TRBV19 and TRBJ1-2, with 9 bases fitting TRBD1. This CDR3 has 16 residues. In germline, CDR1 is LNHDA, CDR2 SQIVND (reference sequence). The V gene end was trimmed by 4 bases and the J gene end by 4 bases; junction bases not matched to a gene: 10. The CDR3 DNA reads TGTGCCAGTAGTAAGAAACAGGGGGCGGAGGGCTATGGCTACACCTTC. Protein product: CASSKKQGAEGYGYTF.

CDR3 nucleotides: TGTGCCAGCAGTGCGCGGCCGAACACCGGGGAGCTGTTTTTT. This sequence encodes CASSARPNTGELFF. V gene TRBV25-1 combines with J gene TRBJ2-2; D unclear. Germline values: CDR1 MGHDK, CDR2 SYGVNS. V lost 4 bases and J 0 bases, leaving 6 bases between the germline ends. CDR3 size: 14 residues.

The chain couples TRBV27 to TRBJ1-1; 10 bases align to TRBD1. Losses at the gene ends were 0 bases for V and 6 bases for J; bases not matched to a gene: 10. The CDR3 has 17 amino acids. Per the germline V gene, CDR1 is MNHEY and CDR2 is SMNVEV (reference sequence). The CDR3 DNA reads TGTGCCAGCAGTTTATCCCAAAGACAGGGGGCAAGGCCTGAAGCTTTCTTT. Translating gives CASSLSQRQGARPEAFF.

This sequence joins TRBV4-2 and TRBJ2-1, with a weak D call TRBD1 (6 bases). Germline V lookup: CDR1 LGHNA, CDR2 YNFKEQ. The V end lost 0 bases, the J end lost 10 bases, and 13 bases lay between the germline ends. This CDR3 has 14 residues. The CDR3 spells CASSQETGSWEQFF. Here the CDR3 DNA reads TGTGCCAGCAGCCAAGAAACAGGGTCGTGGGAGCAGTTCTTC.

The V and J genes are TRBV7-9 and TRBJ2-1, with 10 bases identical to TRBD1. From germline, CDR1 is SEHNR and CDR2 FQNEAQ (reference sequence). The CDR3 is made up of 16 amino acids. The J segment lost 9 bases and the V segment lost 1 base, leaving 9 bases of the junction unmatched. This chain's CDR3 is CASSLETGGAGSEQFF. In nucleotides, the CDR3 is TGTGCCAGCAGCTTAGAGACAGGGGGCGCGGGTAGTGAGCAGTTCTTC.

DNA of the CDR3: TGTGCCAGCAGAGACCGACAGTTCGGGGGCTACACCTTC. It specifies CASRDRQFGGYTF. This chain links TRBV2 with TRBJ1-2; possibly TRBD1 for D (5 bases). This CDR3 region has 13 residues. The V gene lost 6 bases and the J gene lost 8 bases, with 16 bases spanning the gap. Germline V gives CDR1 SNHLY, CDR2 FYNNEI.

The chain couples TRBV20-1 to TRBJ2-7; TRBD2 matches at 7 bases. The CDR3 is 11 residues long. In germline, CDR1 is DFQATT, CDR2 SNEGSKA (reference sequence). Trimming at V came to 5 bases and at J to 7 bases, leaving 5 bases not matched to a gene. For the CDR3, the DNA is TGCAGTGCTCCGGGGGGTATGGAGCAGTACTTC. It translates to CSAPGGMEQYF.

The CDR3 DNA is TGTGCCAGCAGCGCTGGGGACGGGCAAGAGACCCAGTACTTC. It specifies CASSAGDGQETQYF. The chain has TRBV9 and TRBJ2-5; perhaps D is TRBD1 or TRBD2 (5 bases each). CDR1 is SGDLS and CDR2 is YYNGEE in the germline V gene. This CDR3 comprises 14 residues. V lost 3 bases and J lost 2, with 11 bases in between.

The chain combines TRBV29-1 with TRBJ1-4; possibly TRBD1 for D (5 bases). Germline V gives CDR1 SQVTM, CDR2 ANQGSEA. V lost 7 bases, J lost 1 base, and 10 bases lay in between. The CDR3 consists of 13 residues. CDR3 sequence (DNA): TGCAGCGCGGGGGGGGGAACTAATGAAAAACTGTTTTTT. Encoded protein: CSAGGGTNEKLFF.

This chain uses TRBV5-4 with TRBJ2-5, with 11 bases lining up with TRBD2. V lost 4 bases to trimming and J lost 5 bases; unmatched junction nucleotides: 7. Germline V lookup: CDR1 SGHNT, CDR2 YYREEE (reference sequence). The CDR3 has 15 amino acids. Here the CDR3 reads CASSGSSGGWETQYF. The CDR3 coding sequence is TGTGCCAGCAGCGGCTCTAGCGGGGGGTGGGAGACCCAGTACTTC.

J is TRBJ1-2 and V is TRBV7-9, with TRBD1 identical over 8 bases. J gave up 0 bases and V 8 bases, and 5 bases lay outside the gene matches. CDR1 and CDR2 (germline): SEHNR, FQNEAQ (reference sequence). The CDR3 length is 14 residues. CDR3 DNA: TGTGCCAGCGGACAGGGACTGACTAACTATGGCTACACCTTC. It translates to CASGQGLTNYGYTF.

Of note for this clone: Sequence at one end of the junction differs from germline and may be a read error. Other DNA variants within this sample encode the same CDR3. The chain is built from TRBV28 and TRBJ1-2; a possible D gene is TRBD1 (5 bases). CDR1 is MDHEN, CDR2 SYDVKM, per germline. The CDR3 runs to 14 residues. The CDR3 nucleotides are TGTGCTAGCAGTTGGGACCTCGCTAACTATGGCTACACCTTC. Translation: CASSWDLANYGYTF.

Only a few counts were recorded for this clone. At the DNA level, this CDR3 is encoded by other sequences in the same sample as well. The rearrangement uses TRBV30 and TRBJ1-1; the match to TRBD1 covers 8 bases. Losses at the gene ends were 4 bases for V and 5 bases for J; bases not matched to a gene: 6. The CDR3 runs 13 residues. Germline V gene sequence: CDR1 GTSNPN, CDR2 SVGIG (reference sequence). Here the CDR3 reads CAWTDTGGTEAFF. The CDR3 DNA follows: TGTGCCTGGACTGATACAGGGGGGACTGAAGCTTTCTTT.

This clone showed up just a few times. The CDR3 DNA sequence: TGTGCCTGGGGAAGGGGAGCGAACACTGAAGCTTTCTTT. As protein: CAWGRGANTEAFF. The rearrangement links TRBV30 to TRBJ1-1; D may be TRBD1 (5 bases). Looked up from germline, CDR1 is GTSNPN and CDR2 is SVGIG (reference sequence). The CDR3 spans 13 residues. V lost 5 bases and J 1 base, leaving 11 bases between the germline ends.

The rearrangement joins TRBV28 to TRBJ2-7; D is perhaps TRBD2 (5 bases). Trimming took off 6 bases at V and 2 bases at J, with 20 bases between the two ends. The germline CDR1 and CDR2 sequences are MDHEN and SYDVKM. The length of the CDR3 is 16 residues. CDR3 protein: CASRRTRPRRTYEQYF. CDR3 bases: TGTGCCAGCAGAAGAACCCGACCCCGGAGGACCTACGAGCAGTACTTC.